This TCR beta chain was found in a study of T cells after posttransplantation cyclophosphamide. General observations from the study: Donor CD8+ memory clones often dominated recipient blood repertoires at later times. Blood and skin or GI T cell repertoires showed limited TRB overlap. After PTCy, TRB diversity resembled that of CNI/methotrexate controls.

The CDR3 covers 16 residues. From germline, CDR1 is SGHAT and CDR2 FQNNGV. J lost 3 bases, V lost 6 bases, and 6 bases had no gene match. Clones were read by immunoSEQ multiplex PCR, and TCRdb kept only the in-frame ones, dropping some. There are tens of thousands of clones in the sample, none observed a single time. The related graft donor's blood sample was taken on the day of bone marrow donation. The sample holds many counts of this clone. Its target is not known. The specimen sequenced was PBMCs. This receptor was identified in a man aged 35 to 55 in good health, CMV-negative, and a related stem cell transplant donor. V is TRBV11-2 and J is TRBJ2-1, with TRBD2 identical over 12 bases. In nucleotides, the CDR3 is TGTGCCAGCAGACCTAGCGGGAGGGCCATCTACAATGAGCAGTTCTTC. This codes for CASRPSGRAIYNEQFF.